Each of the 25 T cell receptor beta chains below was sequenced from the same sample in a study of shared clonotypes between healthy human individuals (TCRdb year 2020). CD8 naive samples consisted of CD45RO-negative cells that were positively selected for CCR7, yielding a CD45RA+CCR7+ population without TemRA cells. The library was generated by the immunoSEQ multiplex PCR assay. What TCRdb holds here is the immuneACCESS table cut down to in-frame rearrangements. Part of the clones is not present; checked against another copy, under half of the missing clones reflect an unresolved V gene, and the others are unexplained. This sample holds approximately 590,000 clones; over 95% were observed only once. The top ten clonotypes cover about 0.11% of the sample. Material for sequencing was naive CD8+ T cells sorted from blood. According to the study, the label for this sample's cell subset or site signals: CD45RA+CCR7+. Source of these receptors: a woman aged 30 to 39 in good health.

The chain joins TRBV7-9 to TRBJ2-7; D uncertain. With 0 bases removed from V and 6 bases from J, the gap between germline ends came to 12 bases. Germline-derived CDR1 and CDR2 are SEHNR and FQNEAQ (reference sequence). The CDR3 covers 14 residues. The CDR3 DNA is TGTGCCAGCAGCTTAGCCGAGTTGACTCGCGAGCAGTACTTC. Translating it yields CASSLAELTREQYF.

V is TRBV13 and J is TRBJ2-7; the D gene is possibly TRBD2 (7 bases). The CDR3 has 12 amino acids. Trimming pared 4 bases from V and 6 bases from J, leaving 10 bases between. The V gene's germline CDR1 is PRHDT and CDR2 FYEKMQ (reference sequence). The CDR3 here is CASSWRGGEQYF. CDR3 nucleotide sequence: TGTGCCAGCAGCTGGAGGGGGGGCGAGCAGTACTTC.

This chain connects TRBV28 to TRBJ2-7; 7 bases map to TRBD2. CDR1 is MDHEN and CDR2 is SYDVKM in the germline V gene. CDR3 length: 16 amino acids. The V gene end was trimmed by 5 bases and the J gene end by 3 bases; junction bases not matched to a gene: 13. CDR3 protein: CASSVLMTGGSYEQYF. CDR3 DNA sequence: TGTGCCAGCAGTGTGCTCATGACGGGGGGAAGCTACGAGCAGTACTTC.

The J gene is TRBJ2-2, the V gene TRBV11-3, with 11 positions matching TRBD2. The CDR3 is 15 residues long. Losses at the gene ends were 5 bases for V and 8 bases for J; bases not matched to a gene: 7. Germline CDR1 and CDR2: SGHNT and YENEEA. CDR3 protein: CASSPTTSGTGELFF. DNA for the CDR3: TGTGCCAGCAGCCCCACGACTAGCGGGACTGGGGAGCTGTTTTTT.

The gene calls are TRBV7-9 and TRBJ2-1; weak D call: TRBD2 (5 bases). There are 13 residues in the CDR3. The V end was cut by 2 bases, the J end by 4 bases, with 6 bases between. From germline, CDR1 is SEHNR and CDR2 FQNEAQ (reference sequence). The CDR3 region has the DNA TGTGCCAGCAGCTTAACGGGATACAATGAGCAGTTCTTC. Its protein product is CASSLTGYNEQFF.

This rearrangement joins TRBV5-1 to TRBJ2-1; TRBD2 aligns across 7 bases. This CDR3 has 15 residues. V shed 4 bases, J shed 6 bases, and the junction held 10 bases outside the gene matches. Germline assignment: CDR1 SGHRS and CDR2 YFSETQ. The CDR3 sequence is CASSPEEAGFNEQFF. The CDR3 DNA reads TGCGCCAGCAGCCCGGAAGAAGCGGGGTTCAATGAGCAGTTCTTC.

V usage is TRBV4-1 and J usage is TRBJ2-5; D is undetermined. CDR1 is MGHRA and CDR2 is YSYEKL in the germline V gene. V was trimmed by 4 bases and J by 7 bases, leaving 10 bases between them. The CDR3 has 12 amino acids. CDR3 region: CASSPYPLTQYF. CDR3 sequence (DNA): TGCGCCAGCAGCCCCTACCCGCTGACCCAGTACTTC.

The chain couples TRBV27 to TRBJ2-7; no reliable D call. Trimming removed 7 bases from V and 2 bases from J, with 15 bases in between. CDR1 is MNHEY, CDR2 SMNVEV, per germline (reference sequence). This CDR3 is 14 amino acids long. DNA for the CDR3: TGTGCCAGCACCCCGGTAGGCTATCCCTACGAGCAGTACTTC. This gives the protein CASTPVGYPYEQYF.

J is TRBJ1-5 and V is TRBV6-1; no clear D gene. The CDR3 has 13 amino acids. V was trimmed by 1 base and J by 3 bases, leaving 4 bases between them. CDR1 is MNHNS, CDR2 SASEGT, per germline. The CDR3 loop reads CASSEGNNQPQHF. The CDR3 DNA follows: TGTGCCAGCAGTGAAGGGAACAATCAGCCCCAGCATTTT.

The CDR3 region is CASSPMGRRKDEQYF. The CDR3 DNA reads as TGTGCCAGCAGCCCTATGGGACGTAGGAAAGACGAGCAGTACTTC. The V gene is TRBV16, the J gene TRBJ2-7; D possibly matches TRBD1 or TRBD2 (5 bases each). Looked up from germline, CDR1 is KGHSY and CDR2 is FQNENV. Trimming shortened V by 4 bases and J by 5 bases, and 18 bases separated the two germline ends. The CDR3 consists of 15 residues.

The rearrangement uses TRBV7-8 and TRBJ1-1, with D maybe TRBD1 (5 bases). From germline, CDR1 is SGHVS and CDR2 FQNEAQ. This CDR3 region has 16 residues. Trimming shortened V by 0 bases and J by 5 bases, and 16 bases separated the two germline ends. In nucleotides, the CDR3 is TGTGCCAGCAGCTTAGCGCCAGCAGGGTCGGGAACTGAAGCTTTCTTT. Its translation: CASSLAPAGSGTEAFF.

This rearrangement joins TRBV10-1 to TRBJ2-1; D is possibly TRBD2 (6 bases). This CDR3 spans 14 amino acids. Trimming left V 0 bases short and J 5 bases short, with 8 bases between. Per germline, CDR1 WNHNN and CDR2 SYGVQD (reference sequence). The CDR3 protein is CASSESSGDNEQFF. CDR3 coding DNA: TGCGCCAGCAGTGAGTCTAGCGGAGACAATGAGCAGTTCTTC.

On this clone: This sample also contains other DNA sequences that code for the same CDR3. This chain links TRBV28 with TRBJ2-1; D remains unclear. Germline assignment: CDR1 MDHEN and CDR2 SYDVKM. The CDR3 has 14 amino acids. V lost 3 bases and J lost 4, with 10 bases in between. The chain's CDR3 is CASSLGGSYNEQFF. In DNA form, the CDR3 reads TGTGCCAGCAGTTTGGGCGGTTCGTACAATGAGCAGTTCTTC.

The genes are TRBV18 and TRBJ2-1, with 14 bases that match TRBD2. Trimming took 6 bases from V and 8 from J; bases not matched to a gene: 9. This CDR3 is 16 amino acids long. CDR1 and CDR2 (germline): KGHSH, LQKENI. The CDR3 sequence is CASSTSGRAIIDEQFF. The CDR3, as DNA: TGTGCCAGCTCGACTAGCGGGAGGGCCATCATAGATGAGCAGTTCTTC.

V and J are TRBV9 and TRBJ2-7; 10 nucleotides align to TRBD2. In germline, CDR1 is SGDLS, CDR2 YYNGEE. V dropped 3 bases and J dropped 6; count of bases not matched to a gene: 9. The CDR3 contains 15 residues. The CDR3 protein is CASSASGSPGGEQYF. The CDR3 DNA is TGTGCCAGCAGCGCTAGCGGGAGCCCAGGAGGCGAGCAGTACTTC.

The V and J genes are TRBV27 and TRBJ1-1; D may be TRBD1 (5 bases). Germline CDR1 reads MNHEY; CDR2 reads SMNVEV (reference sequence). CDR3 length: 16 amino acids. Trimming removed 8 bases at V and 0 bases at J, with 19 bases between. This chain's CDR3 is CASGAGPRDMNTEAFF. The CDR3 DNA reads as TGTGCCAGCGGGGCAGGGCCAAGAGACATGAACACTGAAGCTTTCTTT.

In DNA, the CDR3 is TGTGCCAGCAGTGGGGCCGGGACAGCGAACACTGAAGCTTTCTTT. As protein: CASSGAGTANTEAFF. V gene TRBV6-5 combines with J gene TRBJ1-1, with 7 nucleotides matching TRBD1. CDR1 and CDR2 from the germline V gene are MNHEY and SVGAGI. CDR3 length equals 15 residues. V trimming: 5 bases; J trimming: 1 base; junction bases outside the gene matches: 7.

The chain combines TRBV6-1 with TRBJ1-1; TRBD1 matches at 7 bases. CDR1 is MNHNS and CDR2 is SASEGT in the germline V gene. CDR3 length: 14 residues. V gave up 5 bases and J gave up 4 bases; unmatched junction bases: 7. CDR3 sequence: CASSNRGLGTEAFF. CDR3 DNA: TGTGCCAGCAGTAACAGGGGTTTGGGCACTGAAGCTTTCTTT.

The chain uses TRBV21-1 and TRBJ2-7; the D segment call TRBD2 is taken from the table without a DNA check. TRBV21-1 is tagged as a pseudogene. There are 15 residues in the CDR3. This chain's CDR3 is CASSKVRGKYYEQYF. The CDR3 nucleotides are TGTGCCAGCAGCAAAGTTCGGGGGAAGTACTACGAGCAGTACTTC.

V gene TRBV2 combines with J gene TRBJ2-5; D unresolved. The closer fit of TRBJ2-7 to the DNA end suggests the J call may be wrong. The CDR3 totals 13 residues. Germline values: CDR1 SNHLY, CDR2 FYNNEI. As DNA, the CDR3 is TGTGCCAGCAGGACCTCCGGGTATTACGAGCAGTACTTC. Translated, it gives CASRTSGYYEQYF.

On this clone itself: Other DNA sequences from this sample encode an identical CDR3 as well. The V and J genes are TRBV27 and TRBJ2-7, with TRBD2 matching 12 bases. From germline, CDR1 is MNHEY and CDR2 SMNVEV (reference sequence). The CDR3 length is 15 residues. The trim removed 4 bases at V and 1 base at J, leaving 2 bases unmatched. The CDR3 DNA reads TGTGCCAGCAGTTCCGGGACTAGCGGGTCCTACGAGCAGTACTTC. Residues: CASSSGTSGSYEQYF.

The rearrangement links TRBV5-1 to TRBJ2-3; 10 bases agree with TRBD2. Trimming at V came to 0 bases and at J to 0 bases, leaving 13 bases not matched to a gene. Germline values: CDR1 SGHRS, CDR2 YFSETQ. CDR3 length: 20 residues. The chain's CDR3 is CASSLAASGRHLVSTDTQYF. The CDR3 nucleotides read TGCGCCAGCAGCTTGGCAGCTAGCGGGAGACACCTAGTCAGCACAGATACGCAGTATTTT. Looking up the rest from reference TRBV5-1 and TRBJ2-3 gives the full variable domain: KAGVTQTPRYLIKTRGQQVTLSCSPISGHRSVSWYQQTPGQGLQFLFEYFSETQRNKGNFPGRFSGRQFSNSRSEMNVSTLELGDSALYLCASSLAASGRHLVSTDTQYFGPGTRLTVL.

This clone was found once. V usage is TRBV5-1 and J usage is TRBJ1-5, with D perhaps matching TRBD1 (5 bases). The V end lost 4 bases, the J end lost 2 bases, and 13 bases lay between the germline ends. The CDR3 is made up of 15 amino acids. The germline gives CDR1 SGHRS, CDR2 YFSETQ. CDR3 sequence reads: CASSPLGVGNQPQHF. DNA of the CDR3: TGCGCCAGCAGCCCCCTGGGGGTGGGCAATCAGCCCCAGCATTTT. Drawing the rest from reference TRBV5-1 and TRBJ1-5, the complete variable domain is KAGVTQTPRYLIKTRGQQVTLSCSPISGHRSVSWYQQTPGQGLQFLFEYFSETQRNKGNFPGRFSGRQFSNSRSEMNVSTLELGDSALYLCASSPLGVGNQPQHFGDGTRLSIL.

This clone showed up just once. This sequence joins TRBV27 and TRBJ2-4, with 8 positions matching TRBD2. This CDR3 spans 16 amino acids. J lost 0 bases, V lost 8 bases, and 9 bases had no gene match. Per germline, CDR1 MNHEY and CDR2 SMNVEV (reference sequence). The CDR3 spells CASGPTSGLAKNIQYF. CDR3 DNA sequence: TGTGCCAGCGGCCCTACTAGCGGACTAGCCAAAAACATTCAGTACTTC.

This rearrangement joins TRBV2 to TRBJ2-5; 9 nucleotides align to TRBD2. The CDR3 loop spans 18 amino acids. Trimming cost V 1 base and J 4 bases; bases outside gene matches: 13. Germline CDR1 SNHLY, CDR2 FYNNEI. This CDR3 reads CASSEDQAGGSNGETQYF. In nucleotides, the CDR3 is TGTGCCAGCAGTGAAGACCAAGCGGGAGGTTCCAACGGAGAGACCCAGTACTTC.